This T cell receptor (beta chain) comes out of a study of blood T cell repertoires in COVID-19. Overall study: COVID-19 samples collected from the United States, Italy and Spain covered acute and convalescent phases. The cDNA or gDNA used as material had been derived from T cells, B-cell-depleted T cells, or PBMCs.

Original data processing: Nucleated cell number was recorded as an estimate derived from reference gene primer amplification. The repertoire was sequenced with immunoSEQ multiplex PCR; TCRdb's copy has only in-frame clones and lacks some. D and trimming were read from the DNA, whereas the V and J calls and clone size are those reported in that table. The profile shows 99,000 or so clones, 80% to 85% of them singletons. The germline gives CDR1 ENHRY, CDR2 SYGVKD. V gave up 4 bases and J gave up 6 bases, with 13 bases separating them. CDR3 length: 14 residues. The gene calls are TRBV10-3 and TRBJ1-3, with D tentatively TRBD1 (6 bases). This TCR was sampled from an elderly woman with acute or convalescent COVID-19. The source material was peripheral blood. CDR3 coding DNA: TGTGCCATCAGTGGATCAGGGGCCTTAAACACCATATATTTT. Its protein is CAISGSGALNTIYF.